Listed here are 15 T cell receptor beta chains from one sample, sequenced in a study of T cell clonality in common variable immunodeficiency. Profiled with immunoSEQ multiplex PCR; TCRdb holds only in-frame clones, not every one. In total the sample includes about 66,000 clones, none of them seen once. Sequencing was done on a sample of peripheral blood mononuclear cells. These receptors originate from a person aged 18 to 70 in good health.

Ten or more counts support this clone. From the germline J gene comes the end of the CDR3, since the read stops 3 residues before it. V is TRBV29-1 and J is TRBJ1-2; 10 bases agree with TRBD1. Germline V gene sequence: CDR1 SQVTM, CDR2 ANQGSEA. This CDR3 has 13 residues. Losses at the gene ends were 6 bases for V and 5 bases for J; bases not matched to a gene: 6. CDR3 sequence: CSVGTGDGYGYTF. The DNA read from the CDR3 is TGCAGCGTCGGGACAGGGGACGGATATGGC.

This clone showed up many times. The read halts 3 residues ahead of the CDR3 end, with the missing end drawn from the germline J gene. This chain connects TRBV5-1 to TRBJ2-5; D is tentatively TRBD1 or TRBD2 (5 bases each). The CDR3 loop spans 15 amino acids. Germline assignment: CDR1 SGHRS and CDR2 YFSETQ. The V end lost 0 bases, the J end lost 2 bases, and 11 bases lay between the germline ends. The DNA read from the CDR3 is TGCGCCAGCAGCTTGGTAGAGGGGATTCAAGAGACC. It codes for CASSLVEGIQET. The complete CDR3 sequence is CASSLVEGIQETQYF.

This clone was observed at least ten times. The sequenced fragment ends 3 residues before the CDR3 boundary, so the rest is inferred from the germline J gene. The J gene is TRBJ2-3, the V gene TRBV10-3, with 8 bases matching TRBD1. Germline CDR1 is ENHRY and CDR2 is SYGVKD. V shed 8 bases, J shed 2 bases, and the junction held 6 bases outside the gene matches. The CDR3 runs 14 residues. Partial CDR3 DNA: TGTGCCATCGGACAGGGTCTACCCACAGATACG. Protein product: CAIGQGLPTDT. The entire CDR3 protein is CAIGQGLPTDTQYF.

In this sample, this clone turned up many times. The CDR3 extends 3 residues past the end of the read, so its final part is completed from the germline J gene. V usage is TRBV12-3 or TRBV12-4 and J usage is TRBJ2-2; the D is unclear. Trimming removed 0 bases at V and 4 bases at J, with 3 bases between. This CDR3 has 13 amino acids. The sequenced part of the CDR3 DNA is TGTGCCAGCAGTTTAGCAGGCACCGGGGAG. It specifies CASSLAGTGE. The full CDR3 is CASSLAGTGELFF.

This clone was detected ten times or more. The read ends 3 residues before the CDR3 terminus; that terminus is restored from the germline J gene. The chain recombines TRBV20-1 with TRBJ2-1, with TRBD2 identical over 15 bases. Trimming took 3 bases from V and 4 from J; bases not matched to a gene: 10. From germline, CDR1 is DFQATT and CDR2 SNEGSKA (reference sequence). This CDR3 contains 18 residues. CDR3 protein: CSARRFGTSGRLYNEQFF. Partial CDR3 DNA: TGCAGTGCTAGGCGTTTTGGGACTAGCGGGAGGCTTTACAATGAG.

This clone was seen many times. The read ends 3 residues shy of where the CDR3 ends; the end is completed using the germline J gene. The chain is built from TRBV5-1 and TRBJ2-3; D call uncertain. Trimming removed 2 bases at V and 3 bases at J, with 10 bases between. CDR1 is SGHRS, CDR2 YFSETQ, per germline. The length of the CDR3 is 14 residues. CDR3 amino acids: CASSFSPPTDTQYF. The CDR3 DNA, read in part, is TGCGCCAGCAGCTTTAGCCCCCCAACAGATACG.

The table lists this clone with many counts. CDR3 bases read: TGTGCCAGCAGCTCGAACAGGGACAATCATGAAAAA. It codes for CASSSNRDNHEK. The whole CDR3 protein is CASSSNRDNHEKLFF. V gene TRBV11-1 combines with J gene TRBJ1-4; D is possibly TRBD1 (6 bases). The CDR3 end lies 3 residues beyond the end of the read and is filled in from the germline J gene. Per germline, CDR1 SGHAT and CDR2 FQDESV (reference sequence). V was cut by 4 bases and J by 6 bases, with 15 bases left in between. The CDR3 is 15 residues long.

This clone was detected many times. Read coverage stops 3 residues before the CDR3 terminus; the germline J gene supplies the remainder. This chain connects TRBV4-1 to TRBJ1-1; a weak D match, TRBD1 (5 bases). Trimming took off 2 bases at V and 0 bases at J, with 13 bases between the two ends. Germline CDR1 is MGHRA and CDR2 is YSYEKL. The CDR3 totals 16 residues. The DNA read from the CDR3 is TGCGCCAGCAGCCAAATGGGGCAGGTCATGAACACTGAA. The encoded protein is CASSQMGQVMNTE. The entire CDR3 protein is CASSQMGQVMNTEAFF.

This clone was counted many times. The sequenced fragment ends 3 residues before the CDR3 boundary, so the rest is inferred from the germline J gene. The genes are TRBV19 and TRBJ1-2; weak D call: TRBD1 (6 bases). The CDR3 is 17 residues long. Germline CDR1 and CDR2: LNHDA and SQIVND (reference sequence). V dropped 0 bases and J dropped 5 bases, with 19 bases sitting between them. Incomplete CDR3 DNA: TGTGCCAGTAGTATAGAACGGGGCAGGGGCAACTCGTATGGC. It specifies CASSIERGRGNSYG. The whole CDR3 is CASSIERGRGNSYGYTF.

To note about this clone: The read stops 3 residues short of the end of the CDR3; the missing end is completed from the germline J gene. The chain couples TRBV18 to TRBJ2-3, with a tentative D call TRBD1 (6 bases). V gave up 3 bases and J gave up 2 bases, with 9 bases separating them. The CDR3 contains 14 residues. Germline loops: CDR1 KGHSH, CDR2 LQKENI. The CDR3 loop reads CASSPGTNTDTQYF. Incomplete CDR3 DNA: TGTGCCAGCTCACCCGGGACAAACACAGATACG.

This clone was detected ten times or more. The read halts 3 residues ahead of the CDR3 end, with the missing end drawn from the germline J gene. The chain uses TRBV5-1 and TRBJ1-3; TRBD1 matches 7 bases. The V gene end was trimmed by 0 bases and the J gene end by 5 bases; junction bases not matched to a gene: 8. The CDR3 is 16 amino acids. Germline V gene lookup returns CDR1 SGHRS and CDR2 YFSETQ. The CDR3 is CASSLGFRDSRNTIYF. CDR3 DNA, as far as it was read: TGCGCCAGCAGCTTGGGGTTTCGGGACAGCAGAAACACC.

Many counts were recorded for this clone. The read ends 3 residues before the CDR3 terminus; that terminus is restored from the germline J gene. The chain couples TRBV11-2 to TRBJ1-1; no firm D call. This CDR3 is built from 11 residues. The germline V gene has CDR1 SGHAT and CDR2 FQNNGV. CDR3 amino acids: CASSLGWRAFF. The CDR3 DNA, read in part, is TGTGCCAGCAGCTTAGGTTGGCGG. Variable domain in full (rest from reference TRBV11-2 and TRBJ1-1): EAGVAQSPRYKIIEKRQSVAFWCNPISGHATLYWYQQILGQGPKLLIQFQNNGVVDDSQLPKDRFSAERLKGVDSTLKIQPAKLEDSAVYLCASSLGWRAFFGQGTRLTVV.

In this sample, this clone turned up many times. The observed sequence ends 3 residues before the CDR3 terminus, with the missing tail filled in from the germline J gene. The rearrangement joins TRBV6-2 or TRBV6-3 to TRBJ1-2; 11 positions match TRBD1. The V and J ends lost 6 bases and 4 bases, in that order; junction bases with no gene match: 7. CDR1 and CDR2 from the germline V gene are MNHEY and SVGEGT. This CDR3 has 15 residues. The sequenced CDR3 bases are TGTGCCAGCAGCCCGGACAGGGGGCATTTCTATGGC. This encodes CASSPDRGHFYG. The full CDR3 reads CASSPDRGHFYGYTF.

This clone was counted ten times or more. CDR3 DNA, as far as it was read: TGTGCCAGCGGGAGCGGGTTGGAGGCG. The encoded protein is CASGSGLEA. The whole CDR3 protein reads CASGSGLEAQYF. The V call is TRBV7-6, the J call TRBJ2-3; D perhaps matches TRBD2 (6 bases). The read finishes 3 residues shy of the CDR3 end, and the germline J gene is used to complete it. The CDR3 is made up of 12 amino acids. The V gene's germline CDR1 is SGHVS and CDR2 FNYEAQ.

In its sample, this clone was seen a few times. The read terminates 3 residues ahead of where the CDR3 ends, so the germline J gene completes it. Other DNA sequences in this sample translate to the same CDR3. This sequence joins TRBV7-6 and TRBJ1-1; D unclear. The V gene lost 5 bases and the J gene lost 5 bases, with 18 bases spanning the gap. Germline values: CDR1 SGHVS, CDR2 FNYEAQ. The CDR3 length is 15 residues. The CDR3 is CASSLNEGASTEAFF. The CDR3 DNA, read in part, is TGTGCCAGCAGCCTAAACGAGGGCGCGAGTACTGAA.